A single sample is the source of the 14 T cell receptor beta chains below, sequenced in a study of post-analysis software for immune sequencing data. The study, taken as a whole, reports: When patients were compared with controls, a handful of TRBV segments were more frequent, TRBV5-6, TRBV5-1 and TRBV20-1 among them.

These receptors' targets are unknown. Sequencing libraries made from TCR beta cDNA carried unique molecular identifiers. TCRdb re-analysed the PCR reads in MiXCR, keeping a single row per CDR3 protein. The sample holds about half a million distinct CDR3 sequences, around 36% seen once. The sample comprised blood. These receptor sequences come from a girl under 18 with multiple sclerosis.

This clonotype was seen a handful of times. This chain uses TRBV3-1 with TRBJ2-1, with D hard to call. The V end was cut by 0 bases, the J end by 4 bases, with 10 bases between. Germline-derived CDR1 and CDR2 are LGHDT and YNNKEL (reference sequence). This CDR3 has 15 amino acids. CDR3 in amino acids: CASSQESAVYNEQFF. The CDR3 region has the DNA TGTGCCAGCAGCCAAGAGTCGGCAGTTTACAATGAGCAGTTCTTC.

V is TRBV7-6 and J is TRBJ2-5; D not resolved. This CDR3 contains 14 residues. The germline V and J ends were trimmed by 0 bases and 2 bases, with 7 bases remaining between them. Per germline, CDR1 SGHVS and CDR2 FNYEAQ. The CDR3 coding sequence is TGTGCCAGCAGCTTAGCCCCTCATCAAGAGACCCAGTACTTC. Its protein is CASSLAPHQETQYF.

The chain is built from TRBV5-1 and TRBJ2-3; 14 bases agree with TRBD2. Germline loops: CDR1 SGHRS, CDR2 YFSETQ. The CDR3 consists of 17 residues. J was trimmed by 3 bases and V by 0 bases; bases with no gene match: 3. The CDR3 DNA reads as TGCGCCAGCAGCTTGGGACTAGCGGGGGGGCCAACAGATACGCAGTATTTT. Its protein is CASSLGLAGGPTDTQYF. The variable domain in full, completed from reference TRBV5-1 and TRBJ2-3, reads KAGVTQTPRYLIKTRGQQVTLSCSPISGHRSVSWYQQTPGQGLQFLFEYFSETQRNKGNFPGRFSGRQFSNSRSEMNVSTLELGDSALYLCASSLGLAGGPTDTQYFGPGTRLTVL.

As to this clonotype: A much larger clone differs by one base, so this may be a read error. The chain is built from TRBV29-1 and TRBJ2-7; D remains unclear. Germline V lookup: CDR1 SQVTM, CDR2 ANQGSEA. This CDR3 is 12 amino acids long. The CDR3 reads CSGLGLSYGQYF. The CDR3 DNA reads TGCAGCGGCCTAGGCCTATCCTACGGGCAGTACTTC.

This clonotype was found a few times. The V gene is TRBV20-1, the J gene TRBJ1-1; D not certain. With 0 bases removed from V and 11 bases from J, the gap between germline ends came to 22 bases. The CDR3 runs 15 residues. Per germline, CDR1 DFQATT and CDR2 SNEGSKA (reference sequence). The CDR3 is CSARDLISARTGAFF. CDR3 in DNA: TGCAGTGCTAGAGATCTTATATCAGCCCGAACTGGCGCTTTCTTT.

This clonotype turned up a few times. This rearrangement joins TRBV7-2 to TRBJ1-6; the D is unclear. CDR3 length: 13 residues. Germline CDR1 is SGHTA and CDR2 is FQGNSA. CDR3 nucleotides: TGTGCGCGGTCTGGGGTTGGAGTTTCACCCCTCCACTTT. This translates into CARSGVGVSPLHF. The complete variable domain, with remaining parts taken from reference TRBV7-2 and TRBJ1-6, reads GAGVSQSPSNKVTEKGKDVELRCDPISGHTALYWYRQSLGQGLEFLIYFQGNSAPDKSGLPSDRFSAERTGGSVSTLTIQRTQQEDSAVYLCARSGVGVSPLHFGNGTRLTVT.

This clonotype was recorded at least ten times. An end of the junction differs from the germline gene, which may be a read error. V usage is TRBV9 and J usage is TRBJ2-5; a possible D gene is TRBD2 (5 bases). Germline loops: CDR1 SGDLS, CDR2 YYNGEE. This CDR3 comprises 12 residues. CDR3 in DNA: TGTGCCAGTAGCGTAGACCAAGAGACCCAGTACTTC. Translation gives CASSVDQETQYF.

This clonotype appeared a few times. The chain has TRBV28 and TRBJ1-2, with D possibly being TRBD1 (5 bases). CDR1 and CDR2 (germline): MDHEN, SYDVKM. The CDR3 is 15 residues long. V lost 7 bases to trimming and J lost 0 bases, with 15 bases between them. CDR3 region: CASTLPGDPNYGYTF. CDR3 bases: TGTGCCAGCACCCTCCCCGGGGACCCTAACTATGGCTACACCTTC.

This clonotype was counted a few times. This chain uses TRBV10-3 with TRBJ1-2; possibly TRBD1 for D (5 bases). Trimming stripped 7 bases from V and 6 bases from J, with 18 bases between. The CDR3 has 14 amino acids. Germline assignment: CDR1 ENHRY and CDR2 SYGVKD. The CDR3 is CAITRFPTGDGYTF. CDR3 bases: TGTGCCATCACTCGCTTTCCGACGGGGGATGGCTACACCTTC.

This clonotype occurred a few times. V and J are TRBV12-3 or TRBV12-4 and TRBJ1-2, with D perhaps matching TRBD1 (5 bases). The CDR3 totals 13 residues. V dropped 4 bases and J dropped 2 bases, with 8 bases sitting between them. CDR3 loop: CASSSRTNYGYTF. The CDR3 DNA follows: TGTGCCAGCAGTTCTCGGACAAACTATGGCTACACCTTC.

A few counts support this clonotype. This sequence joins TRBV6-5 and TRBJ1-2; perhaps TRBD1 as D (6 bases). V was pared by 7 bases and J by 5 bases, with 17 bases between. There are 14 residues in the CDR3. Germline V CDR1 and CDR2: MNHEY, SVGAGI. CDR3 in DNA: TGTGCCAGCACCAACCCGGGGGCGAAGTATGGCTACACCTTC. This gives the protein CASTNPGAKYGYTF.

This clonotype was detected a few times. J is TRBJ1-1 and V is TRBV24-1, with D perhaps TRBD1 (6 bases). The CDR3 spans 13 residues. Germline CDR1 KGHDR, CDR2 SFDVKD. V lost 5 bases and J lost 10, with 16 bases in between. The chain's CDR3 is CATSAGAQRRAFF. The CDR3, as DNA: TGTGCCACCAGTGCAGGGGCCCAGCGAAGAGCTTTCTTT.

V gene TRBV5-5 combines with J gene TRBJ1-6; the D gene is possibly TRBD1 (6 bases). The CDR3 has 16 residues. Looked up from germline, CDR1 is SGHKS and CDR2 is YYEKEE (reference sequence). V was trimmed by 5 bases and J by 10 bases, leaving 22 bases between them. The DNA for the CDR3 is TGTGCCAGCAGAATTACGGACAGCTCCATGAGGTCACCCCTCCACTTT. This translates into CASRITDSSMRSPLHF.

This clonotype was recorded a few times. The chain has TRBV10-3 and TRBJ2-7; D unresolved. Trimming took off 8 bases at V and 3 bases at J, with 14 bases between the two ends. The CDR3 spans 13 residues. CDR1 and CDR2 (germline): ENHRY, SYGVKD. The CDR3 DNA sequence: TGTGCCATCGACCCCCGTGACCTCTACGAGCAGTACTTC. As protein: CAIDPRDLYEQYF.